The rows below give T cell receptor beta chains drawn from one sample of a study of response to subunit inactivated influenza vaccine. TCRdb redid the calling of the RT-PCR reads with MiXCR, one entry per CDR3 protein. This table has 650,000 to 700,000 distinct CDR3 sequences, approximately 15% appearing once. This material consisted of PBMCs from blood, taken about 12 days after vaccination. These receptors were taken from a man aged 50-59 years who received an inactivated influenza vaccine. CDR3s include the opening cysteine and the closing phenylalanine or tryptophan. The order of the fields is J gene, clone size, CDR3 length, V gene, D gene, CDR3 protein, CDR3 DNA. A D gene is named only where the DNA matches it firmly. Clone sizes are given selectively: once, few, many, or a class where the clone is expanded.

TRBJ2-1 many 15 TRBV5-1 - CASSLDSDSYNEQFF TGCGCCAGCAGCCTGGACAGTGACTCCTACAATGAGCAGTTCTTC
TRBJ2-1 - 15 TRBV12-3/TRBV12-4 TRBD2 CASSFSRTSFNEQFF TGTGCCAGCAGTTTTAGCCGGACTAGCTTCAATGAGCAGTTCTTC
TRBJ1-5 many 14 TRBV5-1 - CASSFGGDHQPQHF TGCGCCAGCAGCTTTGGGGGGGACCATCAGCCCCAGCATTTT
TRBJ1-1 many 13 TRBV6-6 - CASSLDRTSEAFF TGTGCCAGCAGCCTCGACAGGACGTCTGAAGCTTTCTTT
TRBJ1-6 many 13 TRBV20-1 - CSARDHNNSPLHF TGCAGTGCTAGAGATCACAATAATTCACCCCTCCACTTT
TRBJ2-1 many 15 TRBV12-3/TRBV12-4 TRBD2 CASSLAGLAYNEQFF TGTGCCAGCAGCCTAGCGGGACTAGCCTACAATGAGCAGTTCTTC
TRBJ2-7 few 14 TRBV5-6 - CASSLLGSPYEQYF TGTGCCAGCAGCTTGTTGGGTTCTCCCTACGAGCAGTACTTC
TRBJ2-3 few 14 TRBV5-1 TRBD1 CASTPGQSTDTQYF TGCGCCAGCACCCCGGGACAGAGCACAGATACGCAGTATTTT
TRBJ2-1 few 13 TRBV14 - CASSHKSADGQFF TGTGCCAGCAGCCATAAGTCGGCCGATGGGCAGTTCTTC
TRBJ2-1 many 16 TRBV6-2/TRBV6-3 - CASSYSSSGQNNEQFF TGTGCCAGCAGTTACTCGAGTTCGGGACAAAACAATGAGCAGTTCTTC
TRBJ2-3 - 17 TRBV11-2 TRBD2 CASSSFPGLSSTDTQYF TGTGCCAGCAGTTCATTTCCGGGACTAAGTAGCACAGATACGCAGTATTTT
TRBJ2-7 many 16 TRBV5-1 TRBD2 CASSTSGGGVAYEQYF TGCGCCAGCAGCACCAGCGGGGGCGGGGTGGCCTACGAGCAGTACTTC
TRBJ1-2 few 15 TRBV12-3/TRBV12-4 - CASSPGPSRNYGYTF TGTGCCAGCAGCCCTGGGCCAAGTAGGAACTATGGCTACACCTTC
TRBJ1-1 few 11 TRBV29-1 - CSVGWDTEAFF TGCAGCGTTGGATGGGACACTGAAGCTTTCTTT
TRBJ2-6 few 18 TRBV29-1 TRBD1 CSVEIWRGGLSGANVLTF TGCAGCGTTGAAATATGGAGAGGGGGCCTATCTGGGGCCAACGTCCTGACTTTC
TRBJ2-7 few 13 TRBV10-3 - CAISEDSGYEQYF TGTGCCATCAGTGAGGACAGTGGATACGAGCAGTACTTC
TRBJ2-1 - 15 TRBV7-2 TRBD2 CASTLAGTRVNEQFF TGTGCCAGCACATTAGCCGGGACTAGGGTCAATGAGCAGTTCTTC
TRBJ2-2 many 14 TRBV29-1 - CSVRAVGGTGELFF TGCAGCGTTCGGGCCGTAGGGGGAACCGGGGAGCTGTTTTTT
TRBJ2-3 - 13 TRBV12-3/TRBV12-4 - CASSVRSGTGAYF TGTGCCAGCAGTGTGCGGTCCGGGACCGGGGCGTATTTT
TRBJ2-3 - 14 TRBV20-1 - CSAYGWDVTDTQYF TGCAGTGCCTACGGGTGGGACGTCACAGATACGCAGTATTTT
TRBJ2-4 - 14 TRBV7-2 - CASSYGGSGYIQYF TGTGCCAGCAGCTACGGGGGCAGTGGATACATTCAGTACTTC